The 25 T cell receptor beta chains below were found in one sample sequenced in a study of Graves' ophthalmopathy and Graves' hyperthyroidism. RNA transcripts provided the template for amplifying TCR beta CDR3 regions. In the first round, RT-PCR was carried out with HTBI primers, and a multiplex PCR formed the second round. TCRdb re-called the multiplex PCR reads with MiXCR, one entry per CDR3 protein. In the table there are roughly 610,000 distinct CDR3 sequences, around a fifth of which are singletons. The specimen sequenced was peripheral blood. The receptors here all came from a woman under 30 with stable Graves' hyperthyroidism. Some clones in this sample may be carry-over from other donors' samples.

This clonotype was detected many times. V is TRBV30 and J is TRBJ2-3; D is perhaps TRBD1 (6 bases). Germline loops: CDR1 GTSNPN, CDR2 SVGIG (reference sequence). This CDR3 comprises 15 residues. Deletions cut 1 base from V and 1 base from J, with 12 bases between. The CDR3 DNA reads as TGTGCCTGGAGTGACCGGGACATCCGCACAGATACGCAGTATTTT. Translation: CAWSDRDIRTDTQYF.

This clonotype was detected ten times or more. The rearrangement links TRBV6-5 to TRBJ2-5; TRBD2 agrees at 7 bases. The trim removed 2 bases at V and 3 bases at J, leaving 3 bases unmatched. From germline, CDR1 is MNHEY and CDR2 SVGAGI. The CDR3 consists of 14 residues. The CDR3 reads CASSYQGGKETQYF. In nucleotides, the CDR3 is TGTGCCAGCAGTTACCAGGGAGGGAAAGAGACCCAGTACTTC.

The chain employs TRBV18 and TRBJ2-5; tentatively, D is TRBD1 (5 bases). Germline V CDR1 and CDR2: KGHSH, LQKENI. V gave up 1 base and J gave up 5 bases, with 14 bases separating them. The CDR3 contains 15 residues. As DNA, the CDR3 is TGTGCCAGCTCACCACAGCCAGGGTTGCAGGAGACCCAGTACTTC. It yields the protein CASSPQPGLQETQYF.

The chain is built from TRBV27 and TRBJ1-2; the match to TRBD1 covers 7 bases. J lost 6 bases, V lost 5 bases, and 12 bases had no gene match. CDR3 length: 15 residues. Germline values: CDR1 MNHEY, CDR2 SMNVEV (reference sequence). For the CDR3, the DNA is TGTGCCAGCAGTCAACACAGGGGACTCGGAGATGGCTACACCTTC. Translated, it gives CASSQHRGLGDGYTF.

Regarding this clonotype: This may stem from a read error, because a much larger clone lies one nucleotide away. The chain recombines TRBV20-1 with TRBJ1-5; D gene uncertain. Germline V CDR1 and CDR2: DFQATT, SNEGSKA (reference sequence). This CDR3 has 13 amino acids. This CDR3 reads CSDRLGFNQPQHF. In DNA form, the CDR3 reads TGCAGTGATAGATTGGGGTTCAATCAGCCCCAGCATTTT.

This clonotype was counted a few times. For the CDR3, the DNA is TGTGCCAGCAGTTTCTCGGGGATCAGCAATCAGCCCCAGCATTTT. It yields the protein CASSFSGISNQPQHF. The chain links TRBV12-3 or TRBV12-4 to TRBJ1-5; D call uncertain. V dropped 3 bases and J dropped 1 base, with 10 bases sitting between them. This CDR3 has 15 residues.

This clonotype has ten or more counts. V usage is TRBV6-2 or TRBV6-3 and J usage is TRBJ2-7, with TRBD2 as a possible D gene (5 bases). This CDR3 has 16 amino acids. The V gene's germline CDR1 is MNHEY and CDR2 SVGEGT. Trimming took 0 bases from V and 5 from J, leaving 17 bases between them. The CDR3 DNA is TGTGCCAGCAGTTACTCGGGTCAAAAGGCAGCGGACGAGCAGTACTTC. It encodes CASSYSGQKAADEQYF.

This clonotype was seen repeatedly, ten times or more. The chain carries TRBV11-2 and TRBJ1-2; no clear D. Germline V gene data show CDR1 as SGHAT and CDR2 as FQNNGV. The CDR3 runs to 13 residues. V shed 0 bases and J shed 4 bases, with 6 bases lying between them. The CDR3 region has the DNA TGTGCCAGCAGCTTAGATTCCACCTATGGCTACACCTTC. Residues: CASSLDSTYGYTF.

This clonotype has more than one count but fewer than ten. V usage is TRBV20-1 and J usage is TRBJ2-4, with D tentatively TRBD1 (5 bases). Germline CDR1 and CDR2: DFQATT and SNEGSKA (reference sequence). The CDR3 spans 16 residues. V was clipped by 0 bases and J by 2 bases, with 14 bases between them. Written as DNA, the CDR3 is TGCAGTGCTAGAGAACCCTCCTTGGGGCCCAAAAACATTCAGTACTTC. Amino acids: CSAREPSLGPKNIQYF.

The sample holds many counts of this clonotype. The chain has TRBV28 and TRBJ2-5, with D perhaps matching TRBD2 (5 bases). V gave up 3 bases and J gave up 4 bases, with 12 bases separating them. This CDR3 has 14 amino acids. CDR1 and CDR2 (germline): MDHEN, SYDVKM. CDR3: CASSFQTTIETQYF. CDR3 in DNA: TGTGCCAGCAGTTTCCAGACTACCATAGAGACCCAGTACTTC.

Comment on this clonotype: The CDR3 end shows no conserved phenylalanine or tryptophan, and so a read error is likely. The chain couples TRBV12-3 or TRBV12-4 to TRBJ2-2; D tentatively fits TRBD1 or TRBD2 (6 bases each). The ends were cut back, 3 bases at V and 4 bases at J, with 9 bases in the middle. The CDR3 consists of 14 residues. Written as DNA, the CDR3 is TGTGCCAGCAGTTTCAGGGGAGGCACCGGGGAGCTGTTTTTG. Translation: CASSFRGGTGELFL.

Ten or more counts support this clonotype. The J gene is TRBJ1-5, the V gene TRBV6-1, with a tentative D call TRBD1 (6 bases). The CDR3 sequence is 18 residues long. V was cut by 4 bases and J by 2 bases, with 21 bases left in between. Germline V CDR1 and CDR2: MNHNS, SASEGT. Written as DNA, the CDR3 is TGTGCCAGCAGTGGCACAAACCCAGGGGTGAGAGGCAATCAGCCCCAGCATTTT. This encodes CASSGTNPGVRGNQPQHF.

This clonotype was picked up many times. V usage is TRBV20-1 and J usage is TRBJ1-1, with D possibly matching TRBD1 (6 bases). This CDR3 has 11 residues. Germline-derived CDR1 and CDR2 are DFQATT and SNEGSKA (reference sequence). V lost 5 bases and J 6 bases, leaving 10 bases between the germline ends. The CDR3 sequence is CSAPRQAEAFF. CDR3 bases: TGCAGTGCTCCTCGACAGGCTGAAGCTTTCTTT.

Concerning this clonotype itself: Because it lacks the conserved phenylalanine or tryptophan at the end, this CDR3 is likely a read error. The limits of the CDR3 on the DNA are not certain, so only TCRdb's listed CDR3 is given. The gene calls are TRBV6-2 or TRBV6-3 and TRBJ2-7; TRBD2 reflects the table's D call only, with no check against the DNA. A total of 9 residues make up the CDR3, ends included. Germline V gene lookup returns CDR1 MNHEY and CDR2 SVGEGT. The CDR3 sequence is CASSYSLAG.

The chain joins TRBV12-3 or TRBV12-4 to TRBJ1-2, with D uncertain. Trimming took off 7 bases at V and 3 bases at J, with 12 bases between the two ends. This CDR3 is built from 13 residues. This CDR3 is CASTRREDYGYTF. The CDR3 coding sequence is TGTGCCAGCACACGAAGGGAGGACTATGGCTACACCTTC.

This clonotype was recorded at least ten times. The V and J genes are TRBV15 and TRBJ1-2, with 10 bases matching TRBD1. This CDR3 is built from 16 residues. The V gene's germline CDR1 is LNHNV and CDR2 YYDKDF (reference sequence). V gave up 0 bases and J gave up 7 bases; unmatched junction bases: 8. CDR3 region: CATSRDTTGGRTGYTF. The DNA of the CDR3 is TGTGCCACCAGCAGAGATACGACAGGGGGCAGGACTGGCTACACCTTC.

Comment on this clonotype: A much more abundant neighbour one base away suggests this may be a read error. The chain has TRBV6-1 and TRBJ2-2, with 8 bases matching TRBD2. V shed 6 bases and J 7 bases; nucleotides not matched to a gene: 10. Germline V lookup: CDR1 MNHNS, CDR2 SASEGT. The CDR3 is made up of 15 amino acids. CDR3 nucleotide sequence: TGTGCCAGCAGGAAGAGCGGGAGTGTAATCGGGGAGCTGTTTTTT. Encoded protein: CASRKSGSVIGELFF.

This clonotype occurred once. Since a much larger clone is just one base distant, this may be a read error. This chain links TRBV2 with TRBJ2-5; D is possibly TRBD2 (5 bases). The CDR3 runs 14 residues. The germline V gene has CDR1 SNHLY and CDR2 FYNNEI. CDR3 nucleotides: TGTGCCAGCAGAAGGTCTAGCTATGGAGAGACCCGGTACTTC. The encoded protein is CASRRSSYGETRYF.

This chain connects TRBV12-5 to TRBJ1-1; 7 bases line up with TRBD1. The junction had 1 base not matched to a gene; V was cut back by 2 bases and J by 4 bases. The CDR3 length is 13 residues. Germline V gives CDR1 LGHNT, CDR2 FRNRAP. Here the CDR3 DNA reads TGTGCTAGTGGTTTGCCAGGGGGCACTGAAGCTTTCTTT. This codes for CASGLPGGTEAFF.

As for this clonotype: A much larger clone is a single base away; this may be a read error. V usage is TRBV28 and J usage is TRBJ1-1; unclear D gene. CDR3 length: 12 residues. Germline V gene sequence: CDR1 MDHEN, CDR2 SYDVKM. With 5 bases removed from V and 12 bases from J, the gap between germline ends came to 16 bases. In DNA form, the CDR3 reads TGTGCCAGCAGTGACTGTTACCTCGTGACTTTCTTT. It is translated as CASSDCYLVTFF.

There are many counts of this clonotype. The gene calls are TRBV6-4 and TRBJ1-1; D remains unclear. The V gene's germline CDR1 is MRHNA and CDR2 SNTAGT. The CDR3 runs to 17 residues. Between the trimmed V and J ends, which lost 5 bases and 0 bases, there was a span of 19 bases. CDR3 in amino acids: CASSHLNPDHMNTEAFF. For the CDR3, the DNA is TGTGCCAGCAGTCATCTTAATCCAGACCATATGAACACTGAAGCTTTCTTT.

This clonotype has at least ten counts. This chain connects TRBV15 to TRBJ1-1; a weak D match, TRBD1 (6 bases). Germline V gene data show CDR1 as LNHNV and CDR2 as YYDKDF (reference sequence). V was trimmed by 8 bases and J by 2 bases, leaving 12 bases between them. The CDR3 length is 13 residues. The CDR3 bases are TGTGCCACCTCCCGGGGGGGCAACACTGAAGCTTTCTTT. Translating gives CATSRGGNTEAFF.

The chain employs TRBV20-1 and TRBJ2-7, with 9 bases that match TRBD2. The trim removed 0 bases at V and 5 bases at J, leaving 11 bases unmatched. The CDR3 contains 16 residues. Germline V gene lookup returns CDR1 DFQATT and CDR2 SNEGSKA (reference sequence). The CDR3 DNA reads TGCAGTGCTAGAGATGATTCTGCGGGGGGGATTAACGAGCAGTACTTC. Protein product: CSARDDSAGGINEQYF.

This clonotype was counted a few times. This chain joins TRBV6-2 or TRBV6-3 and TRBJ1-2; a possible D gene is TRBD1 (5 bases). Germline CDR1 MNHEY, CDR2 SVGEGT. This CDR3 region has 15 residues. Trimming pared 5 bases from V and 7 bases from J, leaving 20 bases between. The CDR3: CASSVGGRGPGGYTF. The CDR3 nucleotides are TGTGCCAGCAGTGTCGGGGGAAGGGGACCCGGTGGCTACACCTTC.

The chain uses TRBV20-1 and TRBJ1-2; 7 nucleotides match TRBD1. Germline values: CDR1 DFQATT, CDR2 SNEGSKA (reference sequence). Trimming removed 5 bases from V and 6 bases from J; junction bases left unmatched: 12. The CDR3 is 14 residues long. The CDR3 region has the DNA TGCAGTGCTTCCAGGACAGGTGGGGCTCATGGCTACACCTTC. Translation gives CSASRTGGAHGYTF.